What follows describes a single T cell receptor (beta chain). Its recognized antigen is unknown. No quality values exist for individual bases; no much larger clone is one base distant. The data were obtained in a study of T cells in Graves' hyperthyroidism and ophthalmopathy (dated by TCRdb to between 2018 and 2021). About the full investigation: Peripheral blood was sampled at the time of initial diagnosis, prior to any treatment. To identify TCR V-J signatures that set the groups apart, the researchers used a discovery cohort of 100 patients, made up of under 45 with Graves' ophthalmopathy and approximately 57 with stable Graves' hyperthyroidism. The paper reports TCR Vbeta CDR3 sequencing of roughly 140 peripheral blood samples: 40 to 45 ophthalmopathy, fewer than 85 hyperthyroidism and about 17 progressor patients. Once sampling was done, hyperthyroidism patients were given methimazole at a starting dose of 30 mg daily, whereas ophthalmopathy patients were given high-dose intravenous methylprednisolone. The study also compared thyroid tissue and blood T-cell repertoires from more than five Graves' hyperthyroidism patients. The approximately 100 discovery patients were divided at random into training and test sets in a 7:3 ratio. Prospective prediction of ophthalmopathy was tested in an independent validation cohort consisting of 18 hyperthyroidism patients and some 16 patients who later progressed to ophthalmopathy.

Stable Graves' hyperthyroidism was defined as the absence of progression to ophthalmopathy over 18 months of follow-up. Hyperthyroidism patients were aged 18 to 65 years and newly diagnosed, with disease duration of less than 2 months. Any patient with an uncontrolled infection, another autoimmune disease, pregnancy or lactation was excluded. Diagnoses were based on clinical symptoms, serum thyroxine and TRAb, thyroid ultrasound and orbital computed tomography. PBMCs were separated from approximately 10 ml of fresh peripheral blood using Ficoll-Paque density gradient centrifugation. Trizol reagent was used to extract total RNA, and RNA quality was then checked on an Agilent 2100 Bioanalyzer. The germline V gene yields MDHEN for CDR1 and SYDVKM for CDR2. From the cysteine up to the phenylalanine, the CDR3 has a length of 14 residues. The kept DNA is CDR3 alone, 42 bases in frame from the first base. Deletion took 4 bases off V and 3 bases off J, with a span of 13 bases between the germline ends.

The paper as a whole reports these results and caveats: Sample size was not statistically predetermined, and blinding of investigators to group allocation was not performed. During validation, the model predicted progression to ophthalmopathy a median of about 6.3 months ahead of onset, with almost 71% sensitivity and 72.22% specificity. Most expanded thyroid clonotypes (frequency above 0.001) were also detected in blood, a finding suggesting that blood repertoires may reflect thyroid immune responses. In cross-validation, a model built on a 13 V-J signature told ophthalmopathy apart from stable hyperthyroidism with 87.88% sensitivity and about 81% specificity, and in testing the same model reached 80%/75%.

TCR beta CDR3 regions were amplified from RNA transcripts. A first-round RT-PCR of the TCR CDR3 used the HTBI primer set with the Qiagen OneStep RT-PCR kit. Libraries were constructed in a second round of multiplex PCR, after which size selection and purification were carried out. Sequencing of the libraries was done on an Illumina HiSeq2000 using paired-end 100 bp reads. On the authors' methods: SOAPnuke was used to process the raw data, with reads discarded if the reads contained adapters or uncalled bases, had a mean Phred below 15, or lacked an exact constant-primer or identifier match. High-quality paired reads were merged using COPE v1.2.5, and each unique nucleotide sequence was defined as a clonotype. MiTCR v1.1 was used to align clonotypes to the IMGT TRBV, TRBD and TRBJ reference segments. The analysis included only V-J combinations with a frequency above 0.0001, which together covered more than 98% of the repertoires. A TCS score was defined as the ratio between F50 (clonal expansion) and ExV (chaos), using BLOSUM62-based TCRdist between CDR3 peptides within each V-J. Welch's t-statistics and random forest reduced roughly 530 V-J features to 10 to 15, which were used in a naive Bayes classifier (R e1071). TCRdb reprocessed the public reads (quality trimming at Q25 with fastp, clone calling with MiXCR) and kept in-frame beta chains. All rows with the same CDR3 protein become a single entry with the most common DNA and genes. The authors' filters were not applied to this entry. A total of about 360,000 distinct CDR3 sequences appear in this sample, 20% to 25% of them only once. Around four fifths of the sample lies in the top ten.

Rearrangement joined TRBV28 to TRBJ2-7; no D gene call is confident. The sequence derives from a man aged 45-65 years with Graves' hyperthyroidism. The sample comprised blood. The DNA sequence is TGTGCCAGCAGTTCCAGACTGAACCGCTACGAGCAGTACTTC. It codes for CASSSRLNRYEQYF.